This T cell receptor beta chain comes out of a study of cytomegalovirus exposure and HLA in healthy donors. The PCR made use of 60 Vbeta and 13 Jbeta primers. In the authors' workflow: Later work found approximately 80 million unique TCR beta chains, with roughly 11 million shared. The data were produced by immunoSEQ multiplex PCR, yet TCRdb's version contains in-frame clones alone and is incomplete. V and J calls and clone size follow that table, whereas D and trimming were derived from the DNA. This sample's table reports 50,000 to 60,000 clones. Study conclusions and caveats: A later analysis associated roughly 15,000 TCR beta sequences with HLA alleles at a 0.05 false discovery rate.

V shed 5 bases, J shed 5 bases, and the junction held 2 bases outside the gene matches. The CDR3 loop spans 14 amino acids. Per the germline V gene, CDR1 is ENHRY and CDR2 is SYGVKD. Notes on this clone: What it binds is unknown.

The clonotype originates from a male donor in good health and CMV-seronegative. The V and J genes are TRBV10-3 and TRBJ2-7, with 14 bases fitting TRBD2. Sequences were obtained from PBMCs. The CDR3 reads CAISLGLAGDEQYF. Written as DNA, the CDR3 is TGTGCCATCAGTCTGGGACTAGCGGGGGACGAGCAGTACTTC.